This is a list of T cell receptor beta chains from one sample in a study of T cell responses to AZD1222 COVID-19 vaccine. TCRdb's copy holds only in-frame clones and misses some; the assay was immunoSEQ multiplex PCR. This table has around 69,000 clones, approximately 90% appearing once. The sequenced sample was peripheral blood, obtained on day 0 of AZD1222 vaccination. The receptor set was obtained from an adult in good health. CDR3s include the opening cysteine and the closing phenylalanine or tryptophan. Fields, in order: V gene, J gene, clone size, D gene, CDR3 protein, CDR3 DNA. The D gene is left open where the match is weak. Size tells how often a clone was seen (once, few, many) or the class of an expanded clone, and some rows leave it out.

>TRBV15|TRBJ2-1|-|-
CATSIRINNEQFF
TGTGCCACCAGCATACGGATCAACAATGAGCAGTTCTTC
>TRBV2|TRBJ1-2|-|-
CASSGGDSYGYTF
TGTGCCAGCAGTGGGGGGGACTCCTATGGCTACACCTTC
>TRBV5-1|TRBJ2-1|once|-
CASSEMSSYNEQFF
TGCGCCAGCAGCGAGATGAGCTCCTACAATGAGCAGTTCTTC
>TRBV6-5|TRBJ1-6|-|TRBD1
CASSGDSNSPLHF
TGTGCCAGCAGCGGGGACAGTAATTCACCCCTCCACTTT
>TRBV5-1|TRBJ2-7|-|TRBD1
CASSPTRDRVHEQYF
TGCGCCAGCAGCCCAACCCGGGACAGGGTCCACGAGCAGTACTTC
>TRBV6-4|TRBJ2-1|-|-
CASSEIGHSNEQFF
TGTGCCAGCAGTGAAATCGGGCACTCCAATGAGCAGTTCTTC
>TRBV19|TRBJ1-1|-|TRBD1
CASSIGQVVNTEAFF
TGTGCCAGTAGTATCGGACAGGTCGTGAACACTGAAGCTTTCTTT
>TRBV7-2|TRBJ1-1|-|TRBD1
CASTLDRVAEAFF
TGTGCCAGCACCCTGGACAGGGTGGCTGAAGCTTTCTTT
>TRBV24-1|TRBJ2-1|once|TRBD1
CATSDTGTGGRNEQFF
TGTGCCACCAGTGACACCGGGACAGGGGGCCGGAATGAGCAGTTCTTC
>TRBV18|TRBJ2-7|-|TRBD2
CASSRMDSGVERDVHEQYF
TGTGCCAGCTCACGAATGGACTCCGGGGTCGAGCGGGATGTCCACGAGCAGTACTTC
>TRBV30|TRBJ1-5|-|-
CAWSVSRFRHF
TGTGCCTGGAGTGTATCCCGCTTTAGGCATTTT
>TRBV27|TRBJ1-5|-|-
CASSAQVGQPQHF
TGTGCCAGCAGTGCCCAGGTAGGCCAGCCCCAGCATTTT
>TRBV19|TRBJ2-3|-|TRBD2
CASSIGAGVGDTQYF
TGTGCCAGTAGTATAGGAGCGGGGGTAGGAGATACGCAGTATTTT
>TRBV30|TRBJ2-7|-|TRBD2
CAWSAGLATYEQYF
TGTGCCTGGAGCGCGGGACTAGCGACGTACGAGCAGTACTTC
>TRBV7-6|TRBJ2-3|-|-
CASASSDTQYF
TGTGCCTCAGCCTCGTCAGATACGCAGTATTTT
>TRBV18|TRBJ1-6|few|-
CASSLDLNSPLHF
TGTGCCAGCTCACTTGACCTCAATTCACCCCTCCACTTT
>TRBV5-1|TRBJ2-3|-|TRBD2
CASSMGLAGSTDTQYF
TGCGCCAGCAGCATGGGACTAGCGGGAAGCACAGATACGCAGTATTTT
>TRBV18|TRBJ1-4|once|-
CASSPGGQSRWANEKLFF
TGTGCCAGCTCACCGGGGGGCCAGTCCCGATGGGCTAATGAAAAACTGTTTTTT
>TRBV19|TRBJ2-1|-|TRBD2
CASSLGLAGYNEQFF
TGTGCCAGTAGTTTGGGACTAGCGGGGTACAATGAGCAGTTCTTC
>TRBV12-5|TRBJ2-2|once|-
CASGLSGSPAGELFF
TGTGCTAGTGGTTTGTCCGGGTCCCCCGCCGGGGAGCTGTTTTTT
>TRBV29-1|TRBJ2-1|-|TRBD2
CSVGGAGGNEQFF
TGCAGCGTGGGGGGTGCGGGAGGCAATGAGCAGTTCTTC
>TRBV28|TRBJ2-7|-|-
CASIGSLEQYF
TGTGCCAGCATTGGGTCCCTCGAGCAGTACTTC
>TRBV5-4|TRBJ2-2|few|TRBD1
CASSARDRVTGELFF
TGTGCCAGCAGCGCCCGGGACAGGGTCACCGGGGAGCTGTTTTTT
>TRBV19|TRBJ1-2|-|-
CASGPQDYGYTF
TGTGCCAGTGGCCCCCAGGACTATGGCTACACCTTC
>TRBV28|TRBJ2-3|once|-
CAIVGGRIADTQYF
TGTGCCATCGTGGGGGGGCGGATTGCGGATACGCAGTATTTT
>TRBV18|TRBJ1-2|-|TRBD1
CASSQKTGEGYGYTF
TGTGCCAGCTCACAGAAGACAGGGGAGGGCTATGGCTACACCTTC
>TRBV2|TRBJ1-4|-|-
CASRQREEKLFF
TGTGCCAGCCGACAGAGGGAGGAAAAACTGTTTTTT
>TRBV19|TRBJ1-6|-|-
CASSIGNSPLHF
TGTGCCAGTAGTATCGGGAATTCACCCCTCCACTTT
>TRBV6-1|TRBJ2-3|-|TRBD1
CASSDPGQRLHTQYF
TGTGCCAGCAGTGATCCGGGACAGCGCCTCCATACGCAGTATTTT